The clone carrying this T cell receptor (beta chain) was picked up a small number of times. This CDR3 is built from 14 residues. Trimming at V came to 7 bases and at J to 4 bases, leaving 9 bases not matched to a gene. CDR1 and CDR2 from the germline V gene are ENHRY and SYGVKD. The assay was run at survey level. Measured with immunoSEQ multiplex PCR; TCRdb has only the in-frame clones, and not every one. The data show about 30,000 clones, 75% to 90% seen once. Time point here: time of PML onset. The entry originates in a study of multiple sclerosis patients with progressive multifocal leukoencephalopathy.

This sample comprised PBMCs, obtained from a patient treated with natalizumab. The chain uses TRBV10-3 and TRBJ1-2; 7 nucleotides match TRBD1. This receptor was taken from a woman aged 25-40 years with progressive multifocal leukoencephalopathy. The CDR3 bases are TGTGCCATCACCACAGGGGATGTTGTCTATGGCTACACCTTC. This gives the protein CAITTGDVVYGYTF.